These T cell receptor beta chains were read from a single sample in a study of cytomegalovirus exposure and HLA in healthy donors. Sequenced by immunoSEQ multiplex PCR; TCRdb stores in-frame clones only, minus some. The sample shows under 200,000 clones, 68% of them seen only once. Sample: PBMCs. All receptors come from a woman in her 40s in good health and CMV-seropositive. Both conserved end residues are part of each CDR3. Each record gives: clone size, D gene, J gene, V gene, CDR3 DNA, CDR3 protein. A D gene is named only where the DNA matches it firmly. Some rows mark clone size as missing; the rest say once, few, many or name a class of expanded clone.

size: NA
D: NA
J: TRBJ2-2
V: TRBV5-8
DNA: TGTGCCAGCAGCTTGGAAGGGGGAACCGGGGAGCTGTTTTTT
CDR3: CASSLEGGTGELFF

size: few
D: TRBD1
J: TRBJ1-2
V: TRBV9
DNA: TGTGCCAGCACCCTAGACAGGGTAGGATATGGCTACACCTTC
CDR3: CASTLDRVGYGYTF

size: NA
D: TRBD2
J: TRBJ2-3
V: TRBV6-6
DNA: TGTGCCAGCAGTCCCAACCCAGCGGGAAGAGGAGATACGCAGTATTTT
CDR3: CASSPNPAGRGDTQYF

size: NA
D: NA
J: TRBJ1-1
V: TRBV5-1
DNA: TGCGCCAGCAGCTCGTCCGGGGCGGGGAGGACTGAAGCTTTCTTT
CDR3: CASSSSGAGRTEAFF

size: few
D: NA
J: TRBJ2-2
V: TRBV9
DNA: TGTGCCAGCAGCGTAGTTGGCGGGAACACCGGGGAGCTGTTTTTT
CDR3: CASSVVGGNTGELFF

size: NA
D: TRBD1
J: TRBJ2-1
V: TRBV9
DNA: TGTGCCAGCAGCTCCCGTGGGACAGGGCAGTTCTTC
CDR3: CASSSRGTGQFF

size: NA
D: NA
J: TRBJ1-4
V: TRBV7-2
DNA: TGTGCCAGCAGACTTAACGGTCAACCTAATGAAAAACTGTTTTTT
CDR3: CASRLNGQPNEKLFF

size: NA
D: NA
J: TRBJ2-1
V: TRBV19
DNA: TGTGCCAGTAGTATCTCTGGGGGCGGCGAGCAGTTCTTC
CDR3: CASSISGGGEQFF

size: NA
D: NA
J: TRBJ1-5
V: TRBV7-6
DNA: TGTGCCAGATCGGGACACCCCAATCAGCCCCAGCATTTT
CDR3: CARSGHPNQPQHF

size: NA
D: TRBD2
J: TRBJ2-1
V: TRBV9
DNA: TGTGCCAGCAGCGAACTAGCGGGGTTCAATGAGCAGTTCTTC
CDR3: CASSELAGFNEQFF

size: few
D: NA
J: TRBJ1-3
V: TRBV6-6
DNA: TGTGCCAGCAGTTACCAGAACTCTGGAAACACCATATATTTT
CDR3: CASSYQNSGNTIYF

size: NA
D: NA
J: TRBJ2-7
V: TRBV28
DNA: TGTGCCAGCAGTCCGGCGACAGACTACGAGCAGTACTTC
CDR3: CASSPATDYEQYF

size: once
D: TRBD1
J: TRBJ1-5
V: TRBV2
DNA: TGTGCCAGCAGCGGACAGGGTCATCAGCCCCAGCATTTT
CDR3: CASSGQGHQPQHF

size: NA
D: NA
J: TRBJ2-3
V: TRBV4-3
DNA: TGCGCCAGCAGCCATGGCGGGGCCACAGATACGCAGTATTTT
CDR3: CASSHGGATDTQYF

size: NA
D: NA
J: TRBJ2-5
V: TRBV7-2
DNA: TGTGCCAGCAGCTTCCAGGGGCATGAGGGAGAGACCCAGTACTTC
CDR3: CASSFQGHEGETQYF

size: once
D: TRBD2
J: TRBJ2-7
V: TRBV25-1
DNA: TGTGCCAGCAGCCAATCGACTAGCGGCTACTACGAGCAGTACTTC
CDR3: CASSQSTSGYYEQYF

size: few
D: NA
J: TRBJ2-3
V: TRBV7-3
DNA: TGTGCCAGCAGCTCCAGGGGAGTTGGAGATACGCAGTATTTT
CDR3: CASSSRGVGDTQYF

size: NA
D: NA
J: TRBJ1-2
V: TRBV4-1
DNA: TGCGCCAGCAGCCAAGCCGGCGGGGCGTGGAACTATGGCTACACCTTC
CDR3: CASSQAGGAWNYGYTF

size: NA
D: TRBD1
J: TRBJ1-5
V: TRBV2
DNA: TGTGCCAGCAGCGCCGAGGGACAGGGGTGGATGCCCCAGCATTTT
CDR3: CASSAEGQGWMPQHF

size: NA
D: NA
J: TRBJ2-2
V: TRBV21-1
DNA: TGTGCCAGCAGCAAACCGAACTGGCGGTGGCGGACCGGGGAGCTGTTTTTT
CDR3: CASSKPNWRWRTGELFF

size: few
D: NA
J: TRBJ1-6
V: TRBV5-4
DNA: TGTGCCAGCAGCTTGGCAGGGAGGGTTGGTCGTTCACCCCTCCACTTT
CDR3: CASSLAGRVGRSPLHF

size: NA
D: TRBD1
J: TRBJ1-2
V: TRBV19
DNA: TGTGCCAGTAGTCCGGACAGGGGCAGCTATGGCTACACCTTC
CDR3: CASSPDRGSYGYTF

size: NA
D: NA
J: TRBJ2-5
V: TRBV7-9
DNA: TGTGCCAGCAGCTGGGGCACATCTCTAGGGCAAGAGACCCAGTACTTC
CDR3: CASSWGTSLGQETQYF

size: NA
D: TRBD1
J: TRBJ1-1
V: TRBV7-9
DNA: TGTGCCAGCAGCCCCCCGACAGGGCTAGACGCTTTCTTT
CDR3: CASSPPTGLDAFF

size: NA
D: TRBD1
J: TRBJ1-5
V: TRBV4-2
DNA: TGTGCCAGCAGCCTCTCAGGGGGCATGGATCAGCCCCAGCATTTT
CDR3: CASSLSGGMDQPQHF

size: NA
D: TRBD1
J: TRBJ1-4
V: TRBV28
DNA: TGTGCCAGCAGTCTGGAGACAGGGGGGGAAAAACTGTTTTTT
CDR3: CASSLETGGEKLFF

size: few
D: NA
J: TRBJ1-6
V: TRBV6-6
DNA: TGTGCCAGCAACCCCCGGGAGGATAATTCACCCCTCCACTTT
CDR3: CASNPREDNSPLHF

size: once
D: TRBD1
J: TRBJ1-5
V: TRBV5-1
DNA: TGCGCCAGCAGCCCAAAAGACAGGGAATATAGCAATCAGCCCCCGCATTTT
CDR3: CASSPKDREYSNQPPHF

size: NA
D: TRBD2
J: TRBJ2-5
V: TRBV6-1
DNA: TGTGCCATCAGTGAAGGACCACTCACTAGCGGCCAAGAGACCCAGTACTTC
CDR3: CAISEGPLTSGQETQYF

size: few
D: NA
J: TRBJ2-7
V: TRBV7-2
DNA: TGTGCCAGCAGCTCAGCAGAGCGGACTGCCTACGAGCAGTACTTC
CDR3: CASSSAERTAYEQYF

size: few
D: NA
J: TRBJ2-2
V: TRBV7-8
DNA: TGTGCCAGCAGCCACAAGCAGGGTGATCTACCCGGGGAGCTGTTTTTT
CDR3: CASSHKQGDLPGELFF

size: NA
D: TRBD2
J: TRBJ2-1
V: TRBV9
DNA: TGTGCCAGCAGCATCGGGACTAGCGGGAGTCGGGAGCAGTTCTTC
CDR3: CASSIGTSGSREQFF

size: NA
D: NA
J: TRBJ1-1
V: TRBV4-1
DNA: TGCGCCAGCAGCCAAGAGGGGTTTCGAGGGACTGAAGCTTTCTTT
CDR3: CASSQEGFRGTEAFF

size: NA
D: NA
J: TRBJ2-5
V: TRBV27
DNA: TGTGCCAGCAGAGGACACTCCCAAGAGACCCAGTACTTC
CDR3: CASRGHSQETQYF

size: NA
D: TRBD2
J: TRBJ2-1
V: TRBV28
DNA: TGTGCCAGCAGTTTAACGGGACTAGTCCCCAATGAGCAGTTCTTC
CDR3: CASSLTGLVPNEQFF

size: once
D: TRBD1
J: TRBJ1-2
V: TRBV19
DNA: TGTGCCAGTAGTGATAGGGCAGGGGGAGGCGTCAACTATGGCTACACCTTC
CDR3: CASSDRAGGGVNYGYTF

size: few
D: TRBD2
J: TRBJ2-7
V: TRBV4-1
DNA: TGCGCCAGCAGCCGACAAGGGACTAGCGGGGCCTACGAGCAGTACTTC
CDR3: CASSRQGTSGAYEQYF

size: once
D: NA
J: TRBJ1-1
V: TRBV9
DNA: TGTGCCAGCAGCTTCGAACCAGGACTCCGATCTACTGAAGCTTTCTTT
CDR3: CASSFEPGLRSTEAFF

size: NA
D: NA
J: TRBJ1-1
V: TRBV6-4
DNA: TGTGCCAGCAGCCCCAATTCGAGAAACACTGAAGCTTTCTTT
CDR3: CASSPNSRNTEAFF

size: NA
D: TRBD2
J: TRBJ2-7
V: TRBV27
DNA: TGTGCCAGCAGCCAAGGGCTAGCGGGAACCTACGAGCAGTACTTC
CDR3: CASSQGLAGTYEQYF

size: NA
D: TRBD1
J: TRBJ2-7
V: TRBV28
DNA: TGTGCCAGCAGTTTATTAGGGACAGGGCCCTACGAGCAGTACTTC
CDR3: CASSLLGTGPYEQYF

size: few
D: TRBD1
J: TRBJ1-5
V: TRBV6-4
DNA: TGTGCCAGCAGTGACCGGACAGGGGGCTATCAGCCCCAGCATTTT
CDR3: CASSDRTGGYQPQHF

size: NA
D: NA
J: TRBJ2-1
V: TRBV11-2
DNA: TGTGCCAGCAGCTCGGTGACTAGGACCTTCAGCTCCTACAATGAGCAGTTCTTC
CDR3: CASSSVTRTFSSYNEQFF

size: NA
D: TRBD2
J: TRBJ2-5
V: TRBV2
DNA: TGTGCCAGCAATAGCGGGGGGCAAGAGACCCAGTACTTC
CDR3: CASNSGGQETQYF

size: few
D: TRBD1
J: TRBJ2-7
V: TRBV27
DNA: TGTGCCAGCCACTCTCGGACAGGGTCCTACGAGCAGTACTTC
CDR3: CASHSRTGSYEQYF

size: NA
D: NA
J: TRBJ1-2
V: TRBV5-6
DNA: TGTGCCAGCAGCTCACAGCCTAACTATGGCTACACCTTC
CDR3: CASSSQPNYGYTF

size: NA
D: TRBD1
J: TRBJ1-6
V: TRBV9
DNA: TGTGCCAGCAGCCCCCGGACAGGAACTAATTCACCCCTCCACTTT
CDR3: CASSPRTGTNSPLHF

size: NA
D: TRBD1
J: TRBJ1-3
V: TRBV7-2
DNA: TGTGCCAGCAGCTCAGGGGGTCTGGAAGGAAACACCATATATTTT
CDR3: CASSSGGLEGNTIYF

size: NA
D: NA
J: TRBJ2-1
V: TRBV5-1
DNA: TGCGCCAGCAGCTTGGAGGGCAGTGGACAGAACAATGAGCAGTTCTTC
CDR3: CASSLEGSGQNNEQFF

size: NA
D: TRBD1
J: TRBJ2-7
V: TRBV7-6
DNA: TGTGCCAGCAGCCCGGGGACAGGGGACTACGAGCAGTACTTC
CDR3: CASSPGTGDYEQYF

size: few
D: NA
J: TRBJ2-1
V: TRBV5-4
DNA: TGTGCCAGCAGCGCCCGGACTGTCAGCTCCTACAATGAGCAGTTCTTC
CDR3: CASSARTVSSYNEQFF

size: once
D: TRBD2
J: TRBJ2-7
V: TRBV7-2
DNA: TGTGCCAGCAGCCCGGGCGGGAGTGGCAACGAGCAGTACTTC
CDR3: CASSPGGSGNEQYF

size: NA
D: TRBD2
J: TRBJ2-7
V: TRBV13
DNA: TGTGCCAGCAGCTCCCACGGGACTATCGACTCCTACGAGCAGTACTTC
CDR3: CASSSHGTIDSYEQYF

size: NA
D: NA
J: TRBJ2-5
V: TRBV18
DNA: TGTGCCAGCTCACCCAGTGAGACCCAGTACTTC
CDR3: CASSPSETQYF